This TCR beta chain is from a study of T cell responses to AZD1222 COVID-19 vaccine. Points from the study as a whole: All repertoire sampling was performed exclusively after the peak T cell response. Baseline antibody screening turned up just a handful of seropositive AZD1222 recipients. Nearly half of spike-specific TCRs reportedly target variant regions that are unmutated in the B.1.351 and B.1.1.7 variants.

Trimming shortened V by 3 bases and J by 3 bases, and 6 bases separated the two germline ends. Germline CDR1 is SGHVS and CDR2 is FNYEAQ. The CDR3 contains 14 residues. The method was immunoSEQ multiplex PCR; TCRdb's version includes in-frame clones alone and lacks a portion of them. This sample has 95,000 to 150,000 clones, with roughly nine tenths found just once. Remarks on this clone: Antigen: not known.

The study pooled second doses at about 4 or about 12 weeks. The receptor's source is an adult who received the AZD1222 COVID-19 vaccine. Material: peripheral blood, obtained 28 days after the second AZD1222 dose. The chain employs TRBV7-6 and TRBJ1-6; D unclear. Written as DNA, the CDR3 is TGTGCCAGCAGCTTGCCAGGCTATAATTCACCCCTCCACTTT. It encodes CASSLPGYNSPLHF.